The rows below give T cell receptor beta chains drawn from one sample of a study of CD8 T cells in Susac syndrome. TCRdb re-derived calls from the immunoSEQ multiplex PCR reads in MiXCR, one entry per CDR3 protein. In the table there are about 130,000 distinct CDR3 sequences, roughly 96% of which are singletons. Source material: CD4+ T cells from PBMCs. The receptors shown here come from a human donor in good health. CDR3s include the opening cysteine and the closing phenylalanine or tryptophan. A D gene is named only where the DNA matches it firmly. Clone size is shown for a subset of rows, as once, few, many or a class of expanded clone.

>TRBD1|TRBJ2-1|.|TRBV7-8|16
TGTGCCAGCAGTCGACAGGGGAGGTCGTCGATCAATGAGCAGTTCTTC
CASSRQGRSSINEQFF
>.|TRBJ2-3|.|TRBV7-8|17
TGTGCCAGCAGCCTTCCATCCGGGACAAAATTCACAGATACGCAGTATTTT
CASSLPSGTKFTDTQYF
>.|TRBJ2-3|.|TRBV29-1|13
TGCAGCGCCTCCTCCGGCGGGGGCGATACGCAGTATTTT
CSASSGGGDTQYF
>.|TRBJ1-5|.|TRBV30|12
TGTGCCTGGAGTGGGGGCAGTCAGCCCCAGCATTTT
CAWSGGSQPQHF
>.|TRBJ2-1|.|TRBV5-6|14
TGTGCCAGCAGCTTCCGGGGCACCTACAATGAGCAGTTCTTC
CASSFRGTYNEQFF
>.|TRBJ2-5|.|TRBV29-1|14
TGCAGCGTTGCCTGGACAGCAACCCAAGAGACCCAGTACTTC
CSVAWTATQETQYF
>TRBD1|TRBJ2-7|.|TRBV7-9|14
TGTGCCAGCAGCGGATGGGGACAGGGGAACGAGCAGTACTTC
CASSGWGQGNEQYF
>.|TRBJ2-7|.|TRBV7-9|13
TGTGCCAGCAGCTTACCTCTGGGGCGCGAGCAGTACTTC
CASSLPLGREQYF
>TRBD2|TRBJ2-2|.|TRBV2|14
TGTGCCAGCACGGGACTAGCGGACACCGGGGAGCTGTTTTTT
CASTGLADTGELFF
>.|TRBJ2-7|.|TRBV6-5|14
TGTGCCAGCAGTTACTCACCCGTAGACCACGAGCAGTACTTC
CASSYSPVDHEQYF
>.|TRBJ1-3|.|TRBV2|12
TGTGCCAGCAGTCCTCTTGGAAACACCATATATTTT
CASSPLGNTIYF
>.|TRBJ2-2|.|TRBV3-1|17
TGTGCCAGCAGCCTACACAGCGCCCAGGGGACCACCGGGGAGCTGTTTTTT
CASSLHSAQGTTGELFF
>.|TRBJ1-5|once|TRBV2|13
TGTGCCACTCAGGGTTCTTACAATCAGCCCCAGCATTTT
CATQGSYNQPQHF
>.|TRBJ2-1|.|TRBV30|14
TGTGCCTGGATACCTGGACACCGGCTCGGGGAGCAGTTCTTC
CAWIPGHRLGEQFF
>.|TRBJ1-2|.|TRBV3-1|15
TGTGCCAGCAGCCAAGACAGGGCTGGTGGCTATGGCTACACCTTC
CASSQDRAGGYGYTF
>.|TRBJ2-1|.|TRBV28|14
TGTGCCAGCAGTTTAACAGGGACTACAGTAGAGCAGTTCTTC
CASSLTGTTVEQFF
>TRBD1|TRBJ2-7|.|TRBV3-1|14
TGTGCCAGCAGCCAGATGACAGGGGTCTACGAGCAGTACTTC
CASSQMTGVYEQYF
>.|TRBJ2-1|.|TRBV2|14
TGTGCCAGCAGAGGGGCCAGCTCCTACAATGAGCAGTTCTTC
CASRGASSYNEQFF
>TRBD1|TRBJ1-2|.|TRBV20-1|13
TGCAGTGCCCGCAACGTGGGCAGGGGGGGCTACACCTTC
CSARNVGRGGYTF
>.|TRBJ2-6|.|TRBV7-2|16
TGTGCCAGCAGCTCCGTTGGGCGGGCTGGGGCCAACGTCCTGACTTTC
CASSSVGRAGANVLTF